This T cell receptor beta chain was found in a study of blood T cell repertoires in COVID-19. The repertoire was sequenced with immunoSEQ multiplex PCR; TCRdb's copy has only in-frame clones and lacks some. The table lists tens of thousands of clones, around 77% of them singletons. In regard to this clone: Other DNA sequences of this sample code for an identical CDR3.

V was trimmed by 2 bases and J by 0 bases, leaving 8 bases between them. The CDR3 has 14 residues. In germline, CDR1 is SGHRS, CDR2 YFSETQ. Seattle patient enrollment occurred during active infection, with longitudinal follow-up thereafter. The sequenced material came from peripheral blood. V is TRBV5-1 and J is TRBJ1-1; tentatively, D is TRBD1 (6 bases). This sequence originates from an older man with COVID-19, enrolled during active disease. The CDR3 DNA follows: TGCGCCAGCAGCTTAACAGGGCTGAACACTGAAGCTTTCTTT. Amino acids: CASSLTGLNTEAFF.